The T cell receptor beta chain under discussion was sequenced for a study of blood T cell repertoires in COVID-19 (dated by TCRdb to 2018 to 2020). At the level of the whole study: Samples from collaborators originated in the United States, Italy and Spain and spanned both the acute and convalescent phases of COVID-19. The material from the prospective study consisted of cDNA or gDNA derived from T cells, B-cell-depleted T cells, or PBMCs. Subjects who had been exposed to COVID-19, were actively infected with it, or had recovered from it provided the deeply sampled blood TCRbeta repertoires that made up the dataset. A freely available public database, intended as a resource for researchers studying the immune response to SARS-CoV-2, is where the repertoires were released. Samples came from the ongoing ImmuneRACE study (first 160 participants) plus 1,254 subjects from 6 global collaborators. Nearly every sample came with metadata listing a de-identified subject ID, COVID-19 status, age in years and sex. Where HLA class I and class II types were available, the types were taken from metadata supplied by the sample provider, not from assay-based typing.

TCRbeta CDR3 regions were amplified from genomic DNA by means of the immunoSEQ Assay, a bias-controlled multiplex PCR. As for the original processing: The number of nucleated cells in each sample was estimated from the amplification of reference gene primers within the assay. To quantify the absolute abundance of each unique TCRbeta CDR3 rearrangement, sequence reads were collapsed and filtered. For each sample, productive Simpson clonality was calculated as the square root of Simpson's diversity index over productive rearrangements. Sourced from immuneACCESS, this table was stored by TCRdb with only in-frame sequences that have V and J called. A share of the clones is absent; for the studies checked, an unresolved V gene accounts for under half, and the remainder has no known explanation. Clone size and V and J calls were adopted from that table, with D and trimming inferred from the DNA. Across this sample there are around 280,000 clones, with approximately 86% seen only once. Of the sample, about 4% falls within the top ten clones.

The collaborating institutions used their own protocols to collect whole blood in K2EDTA tubes. Collaborator samples were shipped for TCRbeta analysis as frozen whole blood, isolated PBMCs, or DNA extracted from either sample type. The sample holds a few counts of this clone. No cognate antigen has been identified for it. One base away there is no much larger clone; base qualities are not given. General findings and caveats noted by the study authors: How much clinical and demographic metadata was included differed by source and by participant, and the metadata was provided uncurated.

The germline V gene gives CDR1 as KGHDR and CDR2 as SFDVKD. CDR3 length: 20 amino acids, cysteine to phenylalanine. Only the CDR3 DNA is retained, 60 bases long and in frame from the first base. Germline trimming: 0 bases from V, 2 bases from J; junction bases outside gene matches: 14. The rearranged segments are TRBV24-1 and TRBJ2-3, with 9 junctional bases fitting TRBD2. The sequence was obtained from a woman between 50 and 59 years old with active or convalescent COVID-19. The sample was peripheral blood. The CDR3 protein: CATSDLPPRVAGANTDTQYF. The DNA sequence follows: TGTGCCACCAGTGATTTGCCCCCCAGGGTAGCGGGAGCCAACACAGATACGCAGTATTTT.